Listed below are T cell receptor beta chains from one sample, sequenced in a study of blood T cell repertoires in COVID-19. The repertoire was sequenced with immunoSEQ multiplex PCR; TCRdb's copy has only in-frame clones and lacks some. The sample contains approximately 150,000 clones, approximately 90% of which appear only once. Sequenced: peripheral blood. These receptors all come from a woman in her forties or fifties with acute or convalescent COVID-19. The CDR3 runs from the conserved cysteine through the conserved F or W. A D gene is named only where the DNA matches it firmly. For some rows the clone size is stated as once, few or many, or as a class when expanded; others skip it.

TRBJ1-5 TRBV28 . TRBD1 CASSPLEGAWVQPQHF TGTGCCAGCAGTCCGTTAGAGGGGGCATGGGTTCAGCCCCAGCATTTT
TRBJ2-2 TRBV4-2 . TRBD1 CASSQAGQANTGELFF TGTGCCAGCAGCCAAGCGGGACAGGCGAACACCGGGGAGCTGTTTTTT
TRBJ1-5 TRBV30 . TRBD1 CAWAGQGYQPQHF TGTGCCTGGGCGGGACAGGGCTATCAGCCCCAGCATTTT
TRBJ2-5 TRBV30 . TRBD2 CAWSVEAGYQETQYF TGTGCCTGGAGTGTCGAAGCGGGGTACCAAGAGACCCAGTACTTC
TRBJ1-5 TRBV6-5 . . CASSPRGGGNQPQHF TGTGCCAGCAGTCCCAGGGGTGGAGGCAATCAGCCCCAGCATTTT
TRBJ2-7 TRBV7-2 . . CASSYPGSYEQYF TGTGCCAGCAGCTACCCGGGCTCCTACGAGCAGTACTTC
TRBJ2-7 TRBV5-4 . TRBD2 CASSLFGLAGAYEQYF TGTGCCAGCAGCTTGTTCGGACTAGCGGGAGCCTACGAGCAGTACTTC
TRBJ2-6 TRBV5-6 . . CASSLVGVEGNVLTF TGTGCCAGCAGCTTGGTGGGAGTAGAAGGCAACGTCCTGACTTTC
TRBJ2-1 TRBV5-4 once TRBD2 CASSFGREGYNEQFF TGTGCCAGCAGCTTCGGGCGGGAGGGATACAATGAGCAGTTCTTC
TRBJ1-1 TRBV18 . . CASSRITPLVDTEAFF TGTGCCAGCTCCAGAATAACACCCTTGGTGGACACTGAAGCTTTCTTT
TRBJ1-2 TRBV2 . TRBD1 CASSEGDRGTYGYTF TGTGCCAGCAGTGAAGGGGACAGGGGGACCTATGGCTACACCTTC
TRBJ2-5 TRBV5-1 . TRBD2 CASSLDPAGDQETQYF TGCGCCAGCAGCTTGGATCCAGCGGGAGACCAAGAGACCCAGTACTTC
TRBJ1-2 TRBV27 . . CASSSGQSYGYTF TGTGCCAGCAGTTCAGGACAGTCCTATGGCTACACCTTC
TRBJ2-3 TRBV5-4 . TRBD2 CASSLLILAGGMGDTQYF TGTGCCAGCAGCTTGTTGATCCTAGCGGGGGGAATGGGAGATACGCAGTATTTT
TRBJ1-2 TRBV2 . . CASSEQLGGLGGYTF TGTGCCAGCAGTGAACAGCTCGGGGGATTGGGAGGCTACACCTTC
TRBJ2-3 TRBV30 . TRBD2 CAWSVHGGATDTQYF TGTGCCTGGAGTGTACACGGGGGGGCTACAGATACGCAGTATTTT
TRBJ2-2 TRBV18 . . CASSPITNTGELFF TGTGCCAGCTCACCAATTACGAACACCGGGGAGCTGTTTTTT
TRBJ2-3 TRBV14 . . CASSLGTPQYF TGTGCCAGCAGCCTCGGGACTCCGCAGTATTTT
TRBJ2-5 TRBV7-9 . . CASSLEDSGETQYF TGTGCCAGCAGCTTAGAGGACAGTGGAGAGACCCAGTACTTC
TRBJ1-3 TRBV5-5 . . CASRLAGTNSGNTIYF TGTGCCAGCAGGTTAGCCGGGACTAATTCTGGAAACACCATATATTTT
TRBJ1-6 TRBV5-1 . . CASSRSLGASSYNSPLHF TGCGCCAGCAGCCGTAGTTTAGGGGCAAGCTCCTATAATTCACCCCTCCACTTT
TRBJ2-5 TRBV18 . TRBD1 CASSITGDHETQYF TGTGCCAGCTCAATAACAGGGGACCACGAGACCCAGTACTTC
TRBJ2-5 TRBV5-1 . TRBD2 CASSLGGGYQETQYF TGCGCCAGCAGCTTGGGCGGGGGGTACCAAGAGACCCAGTACTTC
TRBJ2-3 TRBV5-1 . TRBD2 CASSRPGLAGGPDTQYF TGCGCCAGCAGCCGGCCGGGACTAGCGGGAGGGCCAGATACGCAGTATTTT
TRBJ1-1 TRBV19 . . CASAPAGRNEAFF TGTGCCAGTGCCCCGGCGGGGCGGAATGAAGCTTTCTTT
TRBJ1-4 TRBV5-1 . . CASSSRTGGTNEKLFF TGCGCCAGCAGCTCACGGACGGGCGGGACTAATGAAAAACTGTTTTTT
TRBJ1-4 TRBV27 . TRBD1 CASSSDRGLEKLFF TGTGCCAGCAGTTCGGACAGGGGGCTTGAAAAACTGTTTTTT
TRBJ1-6 TRBV18 . . CASSPSVGRNNSPLHF TGTGCCAGCTCACCCTCGGTGGGGCGGAATAATTCACCCCTCCACTTT
TRBJ1-1 TRBV12-3/TRBV12-4 . . CASSLGRDAFF TGTGCCAGCAGTTTAGGGCGGGACGCTTTCTTT
TRBJ1-2 TRBV4-1 . . CASSQEEQGRYGYTF TGCGCCAGCAGCCAAGAGGAACAGGGAAGGTATGGCTACACCTTC
TRBJ2-5 TRBV5-1 . TRBD2 CASSLEGLAEETQYF TGCGCCAGCAGCTTGGAGGGACTAGCGGAAGAGACCCAGTACTTC
TRBJ2-7 TRBV2 . . CASSGGQLYSYEQYF TGTGCCAGCAGTGGCGGCCAACTTTACTCCTACGAGCAGTACTTC
TRBJ2-6 TRBV7-2 . . CASRRGNGANVLTF TGTGCCAGCCGACGGGGGAACGGGGCCAACGTCCTGACTTTC
TRBJ2-1 TRBV10-3 . TRBD2 CAIRRTSGHNEQFF TGTGCCATCAGGCGGACTAGCGGGCACAATGAGCAGTTCTTC
TRBJ1-1 TRBV30 . . CAWSRQSGTEAFF TGTGCCTGGAGTAGGCAGTCAGGAACTGAAGCTTTCTTT
TRBJ2-1 TRBV10-3 . . CAISESRSLARYNEQFF TGTGCCATCAGTGAGTCAAGGTCCCTAGCGCGGTACAATGAGCAGTTCTTC
TRBJ1-2 TRBV24-1 . . CATSPTRGGFGYTF TGTGCCACCAGCCCCACCCGGGGGGGGTTTGGCTACACCTTC
TRBJ1-3 TRBV3-1/TRBV3-2 . . CASSQDLPGTSGNTIYF TGTGCCAGCAGCCAAGATCTTCCCGGTACCTCTGGAAACACCATATATTTT
TRBJ2-7 TRBV11-2 . . CASSLENEPYEQYF TGTGCCAGCAGCTTAGAAAATGAGCCCTACGAGCAGTACTTC
TRBJ2-5 TRBV6-5 . TRBD1 CASRYPRNRGRAPQYF TGTGCCAGCAGGTACCCTCGGAACAGGGGACGGGCCCCCCAGTACTTC
TRBJ2-5 TRBV10-2 . TRBD1 CASSEPRGLWETQYF TGCGCCAGCAGTGAGCCCAGGGGGCTTTGGGAGACCCAGTACTTC
TRBJ2-1 TRBV11-2 . TRBD2 CASSPTTSGREQFF TGTGCCAGCAGCCCGACGACTAGCGGGAGAGAGCAGTTCTTC
TRBJ2-1 TRBV10-3 . TRBD1 CAITGTAYNEQFF TGTGCCATCACCGGGACAGCATACAATGAGCAGTTCTTC
TRBJ1-1 TRBV18 . TRBD1 CASSQTTGGMGTEAFF TGTGCCAGCTCACAAACTACAGGGGGCATGGGCACTGAAGCTTTCTTT
TRBJ2-7 TRBV28 . TRBD1 CASSSFDRESYEQYF TGTGCCAGCAGTTCATTCGACAGGGAATCCTACGAGCAGTACTTC
TRBJ2-2 TRBV7-3 . TRBD2 CASSNQLAGGPLGTGELFF TGTGCCAGCAGTAACCAACTAGCGGGGGGGCCTCTGGGCACCGGGGAGCTGTTTTTT
TRBJ2-5 TRBV7-9 once TRBD2 CASKLRSGGEETQYF TGTGCCAGCAAATTAAGGTCGGGGGGAGAGGAGACCCAGTACTTC
TRBJ1-1 TRBV2 once . CASSEDRMNTEAFF TGTGCCAGCAGTGAGGACAGAATGAACACTGAAGCTTTCTTT
TRBJ2-2 TRBV9 once TRBD1 CASSSGGVGELFF TGTGCCAGCAGCTCAGGGGGTGTCGGGGAGCTGTTTTTT
TRBJ1-4 TRBV6-5 . . CASIGTNNEKLFF TGTGCCAGCATCGGAACTAATAATGAAAAACTGTTTTTT
TRBJ2-1 TRBV20-1 once . CSASGTGGATYNEQFF TGCAGTGCTAGTGGGACTGGAGGAGCAACTTACAATGAGCAGTTCTTC
TRBJ2-7 TRBV19 . TRBD1 CASSKAHGTGIPYEQYF TGTGCCAGTAGTAAGGCTCACGGGACAGGGATACCCTACGAGCAGTACTTC
TRBJ1-2 TRBV3-1/TRBV3-2 . . CASSLTGFDYGYTF TGTGCCAGCAGCCTGACAGGTTTTGACTATGGCTACACCTTC
TRBJ1-2 TRBV12-3/TRBV12-4 . . CASSGGLHGYTF TGTGCCAGCAGTGGCGGTCTTCATGGCTACACCTTC
TRBJ1-6 TRBV5-4 . . CASSFTGNSPLHF TGTGCCAGCAGCTTCACAGGGAATTCACCCCTCCACTTT
TRBJ2-5 TRBV5-4 . TRBD2 CASSLVGTSGQETQYF TGTGCCAGCAGCTTGGTAGGGACTAGCGGCCAAGAGACCCAGTACTTC
TRBJ1-1 TRBV9 . . CASSPGQRNTEAFF TGTGCCAGCAGCCCTGGACAGAGGAACACTGAAGCTTTCTTT
TRBJ2-1 TRBV4-3 . TRBD2 CASSQEVVGGSYNEQFF TGCGCCAGCAGCCAAGAAGTAGTGGGAGGGTCCTACAATGAGCAGTTCTTC
TRBJ1-4 TRBV19 . . CASGVSGYSEKLFF TGTGCCAGTGGGGTGTCAGGGTACAGTGAAAAACTGTTTTTT